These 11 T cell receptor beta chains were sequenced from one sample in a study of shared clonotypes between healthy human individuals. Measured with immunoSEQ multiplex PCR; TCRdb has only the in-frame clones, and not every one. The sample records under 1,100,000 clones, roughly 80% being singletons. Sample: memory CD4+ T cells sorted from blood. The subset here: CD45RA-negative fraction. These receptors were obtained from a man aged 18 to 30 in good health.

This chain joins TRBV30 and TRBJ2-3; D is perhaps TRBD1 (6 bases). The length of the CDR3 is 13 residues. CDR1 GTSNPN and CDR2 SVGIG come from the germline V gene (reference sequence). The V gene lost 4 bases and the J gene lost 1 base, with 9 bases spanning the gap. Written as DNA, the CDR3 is TGTGCCTGGACGACAGGCCGCACAGATACGCAGTATTTT. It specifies CAWTTGRTDTQYF.

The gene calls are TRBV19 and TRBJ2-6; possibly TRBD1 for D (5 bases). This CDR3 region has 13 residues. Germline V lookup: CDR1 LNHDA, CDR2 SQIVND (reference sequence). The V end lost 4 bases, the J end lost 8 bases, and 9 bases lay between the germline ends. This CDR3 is CASSTDKTNVLTF. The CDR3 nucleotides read TGTGCCAGTAGTACGGACAAGACCAACGTCCTGACTTTC.

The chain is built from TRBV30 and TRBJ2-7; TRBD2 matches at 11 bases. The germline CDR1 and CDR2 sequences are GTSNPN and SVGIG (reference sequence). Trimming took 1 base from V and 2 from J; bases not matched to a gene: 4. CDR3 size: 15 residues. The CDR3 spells CAWSAGSGGAYEQYF. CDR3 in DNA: TGTGCCTGGAGTGCTGGTAGCGGGGGGGCCTACGAGCAGTACTTC.

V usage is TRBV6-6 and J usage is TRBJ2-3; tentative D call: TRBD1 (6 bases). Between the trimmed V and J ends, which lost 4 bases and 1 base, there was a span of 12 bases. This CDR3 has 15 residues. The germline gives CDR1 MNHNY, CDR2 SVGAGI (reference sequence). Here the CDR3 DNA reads TGTGCCAGCAGTTGGGGACATACTGGCACAGATACGCAGTATTTT. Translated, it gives CASSWGHTGTDTQYF.

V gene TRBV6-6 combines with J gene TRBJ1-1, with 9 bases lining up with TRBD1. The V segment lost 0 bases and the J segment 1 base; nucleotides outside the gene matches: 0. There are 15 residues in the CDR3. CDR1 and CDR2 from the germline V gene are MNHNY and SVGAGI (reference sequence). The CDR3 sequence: CASSYSDRGNTEAFF. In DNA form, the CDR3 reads TGTGCCAGCAGTTACTCGGACAGGGGGAACACTGAAGCTTTCTTT.

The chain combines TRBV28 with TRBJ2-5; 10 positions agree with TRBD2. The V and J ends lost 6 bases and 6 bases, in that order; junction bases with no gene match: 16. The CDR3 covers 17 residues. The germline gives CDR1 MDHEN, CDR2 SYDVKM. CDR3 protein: CASSRLGASGSSKTQYF. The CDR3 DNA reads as TGTGCCAGCAGCCGACTTGGGGCTAGCGGGAGTTCGAAGACCCAGTACTTC.

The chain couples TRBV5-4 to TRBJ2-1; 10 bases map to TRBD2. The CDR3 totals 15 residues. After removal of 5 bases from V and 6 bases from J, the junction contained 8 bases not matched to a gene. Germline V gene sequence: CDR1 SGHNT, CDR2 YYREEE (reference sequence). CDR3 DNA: TGTGCCAGCAGACTAGCGGGGAACCCCTCCAATGAGCAGTTCTTC. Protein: CASRLAGNPSNEQFF.

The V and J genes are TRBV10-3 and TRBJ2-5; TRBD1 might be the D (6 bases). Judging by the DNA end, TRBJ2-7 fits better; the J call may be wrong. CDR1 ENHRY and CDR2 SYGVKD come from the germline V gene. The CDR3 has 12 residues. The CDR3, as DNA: TGTGCCATCAGTGAGAGGGGGTACGAGCAGTACTTC. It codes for CAISERGYEQYF.

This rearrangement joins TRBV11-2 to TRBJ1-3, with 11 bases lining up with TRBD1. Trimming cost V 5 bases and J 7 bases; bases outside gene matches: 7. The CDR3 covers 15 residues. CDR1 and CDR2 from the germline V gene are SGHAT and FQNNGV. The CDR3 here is CASSPPGQGGNTIYF. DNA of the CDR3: TGTGCCAGCAGCCCACCGGGACAGGGGGGGAACACCATATATTTT. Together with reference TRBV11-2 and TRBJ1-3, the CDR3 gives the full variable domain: EAGVAQSPRYKIIEKRQSVAFWCNPISGHATLYWYQQILGQGPKLLIQFQNNGVVDDSQLPKDRFSAERLKGVDSTLKIQPAKLEDSAVYLCASSPPGQGGNTIYFGEGSWLTVV.

The CDR3 sequence: CATSRDRAGHPYEQYF. The CDR3 nucleotides read TGTGCCACCAGCAGAGATCGGGCGGGACATCCTTACGAGCAGTACTTC. The V and J genes are TRBV15 and TRBJ2-7; the D gene could be TRBD1 or TRBD2 (6 bases each). The germline CDR1 and CDR2 sequences are LNHNV and YYDKDF (reference sequence). The V end was cut by 0 bases, the J end by 4 bases, with 16 bases between. The CDR3 contains 16 residues.

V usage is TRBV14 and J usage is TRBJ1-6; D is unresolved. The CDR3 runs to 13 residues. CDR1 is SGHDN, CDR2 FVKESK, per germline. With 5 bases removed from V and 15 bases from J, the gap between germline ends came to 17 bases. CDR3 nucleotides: TGTGCCAGCAGCTCTACCCGTTGGCAGAGCCTCCACTTT. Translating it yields CASSSTRWQSLHF.